This entry concerns a single T cell receptor (beta chain). Its antigen is as yet unknown. The germline gives CDR1 DFQATT, CDR2 SNEGSKA (reference sequence). The CDR3 spans 14 residues. The V end was cut by 2 bases, the J end by 10 bases, with 15 bases between. Each sample had at least 6 million PBMCs isolated. Alongside a J-beta primer mix, a sample-barcoded 5' primer served in a second PCR lasting roughly 7 to 11 cycles. TCRdb re-analysed the 5' RACE reads in MiXCR, keeping a single row per CDR3 protein. The table records 550,000 to 700,000 distinct CDR3 sequences, roughly a quarter of them present only once. This sample was included in a study of blood T cells in healthy people across ages. Study results and limitations: Among long-lived donors, naive CD4+ cells were more numerous and diversity higher than in aged donors. Measured against age, TCR beta diversity per million T cells decreased in a roughly linear manner.

The sample was blood. The receptor was isolated from a woman in her seventies in good health. J is TRBJ1-6 and V is TRBV20-1, with no clear D. CDR3 in amino acids: CSARWGFERSPLHF. CDR3 nucleotide sequence: TGCAGTGCTAGATGGGGTTTCGAACGGTCACCCCTCCACTTT.